This T cell receptor (beta chain) was captured by sequencing in a study of OX40 agonist ivuxolimab in advanced cancers. In the study overall: Cohort: 80% to 85% men, mean age 60, aged roughly 23 to 79.

Profiled with immunoSEQ multiplex PCR; TCRdb holds only in-frame clones, not every one. The sample includes around 95,000 clones, around 91% of them seen just once. Collection of blood occurred at baseline, at cycle 4 day 1, and at cycle 7 day 1. This clone was recorded a few times. Antigen unknown. In germline, CDR1 is SGHNT, CDR2 YYREEE (reference sequence). This CDR3 has 15 amino acids. The V and J ends lost 5 bases and 3 bases, in that order; junction bases with no gene match: 6. Study conclusions and caveats: Blood T cells, both CD4+ and CD8+, expanded clonally by week 6 at 0.1 to 3.0 mg/kg. People who partly responded at 0.1-3.0 mg/kg had some of the least clonal expansion seen.

This TCR derives from an adult with an advanced solid tumor such as melanoma, head and neck, liver or kidney cancer. Material: CD4+ or CD8+ T cells sorted from blood, obtained in a trial of the OX40 agonist ivuxolimab. The chain is built from TRBV5-4 and TRBJ2-1; 9 nucleotides match TRBD1. The CDR3 DNA follows: TGTGCCAGCAGGAAGGGACAGGGCCTCTACAATGAGCAGTTCTTC. Amino acids: CASRKGQGLYNEQFF.